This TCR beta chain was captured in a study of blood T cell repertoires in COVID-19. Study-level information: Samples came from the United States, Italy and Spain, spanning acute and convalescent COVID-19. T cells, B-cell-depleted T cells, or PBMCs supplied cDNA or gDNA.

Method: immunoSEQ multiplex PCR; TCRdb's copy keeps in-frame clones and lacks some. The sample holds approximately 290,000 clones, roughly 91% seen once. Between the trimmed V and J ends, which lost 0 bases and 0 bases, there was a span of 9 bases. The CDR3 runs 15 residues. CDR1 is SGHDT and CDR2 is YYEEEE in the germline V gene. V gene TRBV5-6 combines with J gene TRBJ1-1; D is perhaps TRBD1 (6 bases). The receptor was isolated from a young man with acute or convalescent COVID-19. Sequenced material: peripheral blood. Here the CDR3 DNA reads TGTGCCAGCAGCTTGGACAGGGCTATGAACACTGAAGCTTTCTTT. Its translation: CASSLDRAMNTEAFF. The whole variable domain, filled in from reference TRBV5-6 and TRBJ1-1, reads DAGVTQSPTHLIKTRGQQVTLRCSPKSGHDTVSWYQQALGQGPQFIFQYYEEEERQRGNFPDRFSGHQFPNYSSELNVNALLLGDSALYLCASSLDRAMNTEAFFGQGTRLTVV.